The 18 T cell receptor beta chains in this list originate from one sample, sequenced in a study of blood T cells in healthy people across ages. With a J-beta primer mix and a sample-barcoded 5' primer, a second PCR ran about 6 to 11 cycles. TCRdb reprocessed the 5' RACE reads with MiXCR, giving one entry per CDR3 protein. Of about 570,000 distinct CDR3 sequences in the sample, around a quarter were seen once. In addition, the sample was reused for a study of T cells of mothers and their children.

Sequenced: blood. The receptors were sampled from a boy between 2 and 10 years old in good health.

At least ten counts were recorded for this clonotype. This chain links TRBV5-1 with TRBJ2-5; 7 bases align to TRBD2. The length of the CDR3 is 15 residues. V shed 4 bases, J shed 5 bases, and the junction held 11 bases outside the gene matches. The germline gives CDR1 SGHRS, CDR2 YFSETQ. In DNA form, the CDR3 reads TGCGCCAGCAGCCGGGGGGACTCCTCAGGGGAGACCCAGTACTTC. This gives the protein CASSRGDSSGETQYF.

This clonotype was picked up a small number of times. The J gene is TRBJ2-5, the V gene TRBV21-1; the D segment call TRBD1 is taken from the table without a DNA check. TRBV21-1 is a documented pseudogene. The CDR3 is made up of 14 amino acids. The CDR3 loop reads CARTNQGQQETQYF. In nucleotides, the CDR3 is TGTGCCAGAACCAATCAGGGGCAGCAAGAGACCCAGTACTTC.

This clonotype occurred a few times. The V and J genes are TRBV6-5 and TRBJ1-2; 7 bases match TRBD1. Per germline, CDR1 MNHEY and CDR2 SVGAGI. With 0 bases clipped from V and 0 bases from J, the junction kept 10 bases outside the gene matches. The CDR3 is 18 amino acids. The CDR3 DNA sequence: TGTGCCAGCAGTTACTCGAGAAGAGGGGGCCCCACTAACTATGGCTACACCTTC. Protein product: CASSYSRRGGPTNYGYTF.

V is TRBV12-5 and J is TRBJ1-1; TRBD1 matches at 8 bases. This CDR3 comprises 17 residues. The germline gives CDR1 LGHNT, CDR2 FRNRAP. The V gene end was trimmed by 0 bases and the J gene end by 0 bases; junction bases not matched to a gene: 6. The CDR3 sequence is CASGLVLTGALNTEAFF. DNA of the CDR3: TGTGCTAGTGGTTTGGTACTGACAGGGGCATTGAACACTGAAGCTTTCTTT.

The chain couples TRBV9 to TRBJ2-1; 8 positions match TRBD1. The CDR3 is 15 amino acids. V shed 0 bases, J shed 4 bases, and the junction held 3 bases outside the gene matches. From germline, CDR1 is SGDLS and CDR2 YYNGEE. In nucleotides, the CDR3 is TGTGCCAGCAGCGTAGATGGACAGGGTTACAATGAGCAGTTCTTC. This encodes CASSVDGQGYNEQFF.

The sample holds many counts of this clonotype. The chain recombines TRBV18 with TRBJ1-4; D is unclear. The CDR3 has 13 residues. The ends were cut back, 6 bases at V and 14 bases at J, with 19 bases in the middle. The V gene's germline CDR1 is KGHSH and CDR2 LQKENI. In DNA, the CDR3 is TGTGCCAGCTCGCCGACGGCTGTTACCGGTCTGTTTTTT. Protein: CASSPTAVTGLFF. Supplemented by reference TRBV18 and TRBJ1-4, the full variable domain reads NAGVMQNPRHLVRRRGQEARLRCSPMKGHSHVYWYRQLPEEGLKFMVYLQKENIIDESGMPKERFSAEFPKEGPSILRIQQVVRGDSAAYFCASSPTAVTGLFFGSGTQLSVL.

The chain uses TRBV7-9 and TRBJ2-6, with no clear D. V lost 4 bases, J lost 0 bases, and 19 bases lay in between. Germline V gene lookup returns CDR1 SEHNR and CDR2 FQNEAQ (reference sequence). This CDR3 region has 19 residues. CDR3: CASSSPRKGPSSGANVLTF. The CDR3 DNA follows: TGTGCCAGCAGCTCCCCAAGGAAGGGCCCTAGCTCTGGGGCCAACGTCCTGACTTTC.

The genes are TRBV12-5 and TRBJ2-1, with 13 bases that match TRBD2. Per the germline V gene, CDR1 is LGHNT and CDR2 is FRNRAP. CDR3 length equals 15 residues. V trimming: 3 bases; J trimming: 9 bases; junction bases outside the gene matches: 5. CDR3 in amino acids: CASGLTSGRAVEQFF. CDR3 bases: TGTGCTAGTGGTTTAACTAGCGGGAGGGCCGTTGAGCAGTTCTTC.

A few counts support this clonotype. The rearrangement joins TRBV20-1 to TRBJ2-5; 10 bases fit TRBD2. The J segment lost 1 base and the V segment lost 6 bases, leaving 5 bases of the junction unmatched. This CDR3 is 14 amino acids long. The V gene's germline CDR1 is DFQATT and CDR2 SNEGSKA (reference sequence). The CDR3 DNA reads as TGCAGTGCCTACCAGCGGGAGGGCCAAGAGACCCAGTACTTC. This sequence encodes CSAYQREGQETQYF.

The chain links TRBV12-3 or TRBV12-4 to TRBJ1-1, with D perhaps matching TRBD1 (5 bases). The CDR3 length is 13 residues. Between the trimmed V and J ends, which lost 1 base and 11 bases, there was a span of 14 bases. CDR3 in amino acids: CASSLGDGSGAFF. The CDR3 coding sequence is TGTGCCAGCAGTTTAGGGGACGGGTCCGGGGCTTTCTTT.

About this clonotype itself: This CDR3 is missing its conserved last phenylalanine or tryptophan, likely due to a read error. The V call is TRBV29-1, the J call TRBJ1-1, with TRBD1 matching 10 bases. Germline V gene lookup returns CDR1 SQVTM and CDR2 ANQGSEA. The CDR3 totals 16 residues. Trimming cost V 5 bases and J 3 bases; bases outside gene matches: 12. CDR3 DNA sequence: TGCAGCGTTCCACCCGGGACAGGGGATCAGGACACTGAAGCTTTCTCT. This gives the protein CSVPPGTGDQDTEAFS.

This chain links TRBV10-3 with TRBJ2-2; 8 bases line up with TRBD2. The CDR3 has 16 residues. Germline V lookup: CDR1 ENHRY, CDR2 SYGVKD. The ends lost 6 bases at V and 3 bases at J; junction bases unmatched: 9. CDR3 protein: CAISRREGRDTGELFF. The CDR3 DNA is TGTGCCATCAGCCGACGGGAGGGACGGGACACCGGGGAGCTGTTTTTT.

This clonotype was seen a single time. The junction differs from germline at one of its ends, possibly a read error. This sequence joins TRBV20-1 and TRBJ2-3; perhaps TRBD1 as D (6 bases). The V gene's germline CDR1 is DFQATT and CDR2 SNEGSKA (reference sequence). The CDR3 sequence is 16 residues long. The CDR3 is CSARDVYRETSDTQYF. The DNA of the CDR3 is TGCAGCGCTAGAGATGTGTACAGGGAAACCTCAGATACGCAGTATTTT.

The J gene is TRBJ2-5, the V gene TRBV3-1; the match to TRBD2 covers 8 bases. The J call may be wrong; the DNA end is better matched by TRBJ2-7. The CDR3 runs 15 residues. Germline V CDR1 and CDR2: LGHDT, YNNKEL (reference sequence). The CDR3 bases are TGTGCCAGCAGCCGTCTAGCGGGTAGGCCCTACGAGCAGTACTTC. Its protein is CASSRLAGRPYEQYF.

This clonotype showed up just a few times. The junction departs from germline at one end; a sequencing error may be responsible. The genes are TRBV18 and TRBJ2-5; D may be TRBD1 (6 bases). The J call may be faulty, since TRBJ2-7 better matches the DNA end. Germline V lookup: CDR1 KGHSH, CDR2 LQKENI. This CDR3 region has 12 residues. The CDR3 loop is CACSTGLDEQYF. The CDR3 nucleotides read TGTGCCTGCTCAACAGGGCTGGACGAGCAGTACTTC.

The chain recombines TRBV5-5 with TRBJ2-5, with 11 bases aligning to TRBD2. The CDR3 extends over 16 amino acids. Germline V CDR1 and CDR2: SGHKS, YYEKEE (reference sequence). Trimming took 0 bases from V and 5 from J; bases not matched to a gene: 6. The CDR3 is CASSLALAGGWETQYF. In nucleotides, the CDR3 is TGTGCCAGCAGCTTGGCCCTAGCGGGGGGCTGGGAGACCCAGTACTTC.

At least ten counts were recorded for this clonotype. This chain links TRBV20-1 with TRBJ1-1; a weak D match, TRBD1 (5 bases). The germline V gene encodes CDR1 DFQATT and CDR2 SNEGSKA (reference sequence). V lost 0 bases and J 0 bases, leaving 11 bases between the germline ends. The CDR3 has 15 amino acids. The CDR3 sequence is CSARDLRGMNTEAFF. CDR3 nucleotide sequence: TGCAGTGCTAGAGATCTCCGGGGCATGAACACTGAAGCTTTCTTT.

V gene TRBV5-1 combines with J gene TRBJ2-5, with D perhaps TRBD2 (7 bases). V lost 4 bases, J lost 3 bases, and 13 bases lay in between. There are 14 residues in the CDR3. Germline V CDR1 and CDR2: SGHRS, YFSETQ. The CDR3: CASSADSGKETQYF. DNA of the CDR3: TGCGCCAGCAGCGCGGACAGCGGGAAAGAGACCCAGTACTTC.